This entry lists 30 T cell receptor beta chains sequenced from one sample in a study of CD8 T cells in Susac syndrome. An input of about 0.5 to 1 ug of RNA was subjected to reverse transcription using random hexamers. TCRdb passed the immunoSEQ multiplex PCR reads through MiXCR, listing each CDR3 protein once. The sample consists of about 180,000 distinct CDR3 sequences, almost 96% of them appearing once. The sample consisted of CD4+ T cells from PBMCs. The receptor set was obtained from a human donor with multiple sclerosis.

The gene calls are TRBV14 and TRBJ2-3; no clear D. Germline loops: CDR1 SGHDN, CDR2 FVKESK. V was trimmed by 0 bases and J by 2 bases, leaving 9 bases between them. This CDR3 has 15 residues. This CDR3 reads CASSQDTHPTDTQYF. CDR3 sequence (DNA): TGTGCCAGCAGCCAAGATACCCATCCCACAGATACGCAGTATTTT.

The V gene is TRBV2, the J gene TRBJ1-1; D not certain. Trimming took off 6 bases at V and 5 bases at J, with 13 bases between the two ends. The CDR3 length is 13 residues. Germline V gene data show CDR1 as SNHLY and CDR2 as FYNNEI. Written as DNA, the CDR3 is TGTGCCAGCAGCTGGGGAAGCGAGACTGAAGCTTTCTTT. Translated: CASSWGSETEAFF.

J is TRBJ2-7 and V is TRBV14, with D uncertain. V lost 2 bases to trimming and J lost 3 bases, with 11 bases between them. The germline CDR1 and CDR2 sequences are SGHDN and FVKESK. CDR3 length equals 14 residues. The CDR3 loop reads CASSQLDGLYEQYF. In nucleotides, the CDR3 is TGTGCCAGCAGCCAATTGGACGGCCTCTACGAGCAGTACTTC.

Here the CDR3 DNA reads TGTGCCTGGAAGGGGCAGGGGGCGCTTCATGGCTACACCTTC. It specifies CAWKGQGALHGYTF. The V call is TRBV30, the J call TRBJ1-2; 8 bases match TRBD1. This CDR3 comprises 14 residues. Germline-derived CDR1 and CDR2 are GTSNPN and SVGIG (reference sequence). After removal of 4 bases from V and 6 bases from J, the junction contained 10 bases not matched to a gene.

The J gene is TRBJ1-1, the V gene TRBV27; D is undetermined. CDR3 length: 14 amino acids. The V end lost 5 bases, the J end lost 0 bases, and 10 bases lay between the germline ends. Per germline, CDR1 MNHEY and CDR2 SMNVEV (reference sequence). The CDR3 coding sequence is TGTGCCAGCAGTCTCTCAGCCATGAACACTGAAGCTTTCTTT. Amino acid sequence: CASSLSAMNTEAFF.

The rearrangement joins TRBV4-2 to TRBJ1-1, with D perhaps matching TRBD1 (5 bases). CDR3 size: 15 residues. V was shortened by 1 base and J by 1 base, with 10 bases between the two germline ends. Germline assignment: CDR1 LGHNA and CDR2 YNFKEQ. The CDR3 loop is CASSQVGRTNTEAFF. CDR3 nucleotides: TGTGCCAGCAGCCAAGTGGGACGGACGAACACTGAAGCTTTCTTT.

The J gene is TRBJ1-2, the V gene TRBV19; unclear D gene. Trimming left V 3 bases short and J 0 bases short, with 8 bases between. The CDR3 is 14 residues long. The germline CDR1 and CDR2 sequences are LNHDA and SQIVND (reference sequence). This chain's CDR3 is CASSIPGANYGYTF. CDR3 coding DNA: TGTGCCAGTAGTATTCCTGGAGCTAACTATGGCTACACCTTC. Full variable domain (rest looked up from reference TRBV19 and TRBJ1-2): DGGITQSPKYLFRKEGQNVTLSCEQNLNHDAMYWYRQDPGQGLRLIYYSQIVNDFQKGDIAEGYSVSREKKESFPLTVTSAQKNPTAFYLCASSIPGANYGYTFGSGTRLTVV.

The V call is TRBV7-2, the J call TRBJ2-2, with 10 bases lining up with TRBD2. Trimming at V came to 5 bases and at J to 1 base, leaving 4 bases not matched to a gene. Germline values: CDR1 SGHTA, CDR2 FQGNSA. The CDR3 is 16 amino acids. CDR3 in DNA: TGTGCCAGCAGCCGTTTAGCGGGGGGGAACACCGGGGAGCTGTTTTTT. Amino acid sequence: CASSRLAGGNTGELFF.

The chain links TRBV4-1 to TRBJ2-7, with D hard to call. Trimming took 4 bases from V and 0 from J, leaving 13 bases between them. CDR1 is MGHRA, CDR2 YSYEKL, per germline. CDR3 length: 15 amino acids. As DNA, the CDR3 is TGCGCCAGCAGCCGAGGTTGGCCCAGCTCCTACGAGCAGTACTTC. It encodes CASSRGWPSSYEQYF.

This sequence joins TRBV2 and TRBJ2-7; TRBD1 aligns across 7 bases. Germline V gene lookup returns CDR1 SNHLY and CDR2 FYNNEI. Germline trimming cut 9 bases from V and 7 bases from J; bases unmatched to any gene: 12. CDR3 length equals 13 residues. CDR3 amino acids: CASHYYRGQEQYF. DNA for the CDR3: TGTGCCAGTCATTACTATCGGGGACAGGAGCAGTACTTC. Filled out from reference TRBV2 and TRBJ2-7, the complete variable domain reads EPEVTQTPSHQVTQMGQEVILRCVPISNHLYFYWYRQILGQKVEFLVSFYNNEISEKSEIFDDQFSVERPDGSNFTLKIRSTKLEDSAMYFCASHYYRGQEQYFGPGTRLTVT.

This clonotype appeared once. V is TRBV30 and J is TRBJ1-4, with D maybe TRBD1 (5 bases). This CDR3 is 13 amino acids long. Germline V CDR1 and CDR2: GTSNPN, SVGIG (reference sequence). V lost 7 bases, J lost 7 bases, and 16 bases lay in between. This CDR3 reads CAYDDNRGEKLFF. The CDR3 DNA follows: TGTGCCTACGACGACAATAGGGGTGAAAAACTGTTTTTT. The whole variable domain, filled in from reference TRBV30 and TRBJ1-4, reads SQTIHQWPATLVQPVGSPLSLECTVEGTSNPNLYWYRQAAGRGLQLLFYSVGIGQISSEVPQNLSASRPQDRQFILSSKKLLLSDSGFYLCAYDDNRGEKLFFGSGTQLSVL.

The chain combines TRBV5-1 with TRBJ2-7; D unclear. Germline lookup yields CDR1 SGHRS and CDR2 YFSETQ. V was clipped by 0 bases and J by 9 bases, with 10 bases between them. CDR3 length: 12 residues. As DNA, the CDR3 is TGCGCCAGCAGCTTGGGAACTGACGGGCAGTACTTC. Its protein product is CASSLGTDGQYF.

The chain uses TRBV5-1 and TRBJ2-1, with a tentative D call TRBD1 (5 bases). The CDR3 consists of 15 residues. Trimming pared 4 bases from V and 0 bases from J, leaving 11 bases between. Germline V gene lookup returns CDR1 SGHRS and CDR2 YFSETQ. The CDR3 protein is CASSRVTVSYNEQFF. As DNA, the CDR3 is TGCGCCAGCAGCCGAGTGACAGTCTCCTACAATGAGCAGTTCTTC.

J is TRBJ2-3 and V is TRBV7-9; D is possibly TRBD1 (6 bases). Germline-derived CDR1 and CDR2 are SEHNR and FQNEAQ (reference sequence). This CDR3 is built from 14 residues. V gave up 6 bases and J gave up 0 bases, with 10 bases separating them. In DNA, the CDR3 is TGTGCCAGCAGTCAGGACAGTAGCACAGATACGCAGTATTTT. Its translation is CASSQDSSTDTQYF.

The rearrangement links TRBV12-3 or TRBV12-4 to TRBJ2-5, with 9 bases fitting TRBD1. J lost 4 bases, V lost 9 bases, and 9 bases had no gene match. This CDR3 comprises 14 residues. The CDR3, as DNA: TGTGCCAGTCACCCAACAGGGGGCCGAGAGACCCAGTACTTC. This codes for CASHPTGGRETQYF.

This clonotype was counted a single time. The rearrangement joins TRBV10-3 to TRBJ2-5; TRBD2 matches 9 bases. CDR1 ENHRY and CDR2 SYGVKD come from the germline V gene. The CDR3 sequence is 17 residues long. V gave up 4 bases and J gave up 7 bases; unmatched junction bases: 16. This CDR3 is CAISVGGGAKNGATQYF. CDR3 DNA sequence: TGTGCCATCAGTGTCGGCGGGGGGGCGAAGAATGGAGCGACCCAGTACTTC.

The V gene is TRBV6-6, the J gene TRBJ1-1; possibly TRBD1 for D (5 bases). The CDR3 is 14 amino acids. The V gene's germline CDR1 is MNHNY and CDR2 SVGAGI (reference sequence). The V end lost 5 bases, the J end lost 5 bases, and 15 bases lay between the germline ends. The CDR3 is CASSNGGIDTEAFF. Here the CDR3 DNA reads TGTGCCAGCAGTAACGGGGGGATTGATACTGAAGCTTTCTTT.

The rearrangement uses TRBV28 and TRBJ2-1; D remains ambiguous. V was clipped by 3 bases and J by 3 bases, with 6 bases between them. CDR1 is MDHEN and CDR2 is SYDVKM in the germline V gene. The CDR3 runs 13 residues. CDR3 in amino acids: CASSLRFYNEQFF. CDR3 DNA: TGTGCCAGCAGTTTGCGGTTCTACAATGAGCAGTTCTTC.

V usage is TRBV13 and J usage is TRBJ1-2, with TRBD1 as a possible D gene (6 bases). Deletions cut 5 bases from V and 2 bases from J, with 12 bases between. Germline V gives CDR1 PRHDT, CDR2 FYEKMQ (reference sequence). The CDR3 runs 14 residues. Written as DNA, the CDR3 is TGTGCCAGCAGCCTGCCGGGGGCAAACTATGGCTACACCTTC. Its protein is CASSLPGANYGYTF. The full variable domain, in which reference TRBV13 and TRBJ1-2 provide the parts outside the CDR3, is AAGVIQSPRHLIKEKRETATLKCYPIPRHDTVYWYQQGPGQDPQFLISFYEKMQSDKGSIPDRFSAQQFSDYHSELNMSSLELGDSALYFCASSLPGANYGYTFGSGTRLTVV.

V is TRBV12-3 or TRBV12-4 and J is TRBJ2-1; D is possibly TRBD2 (6 bases). The germline V and J ends were trimmed by 5 bases and 7 bases, with 15 bases remaining between them. The CDR3 consists of 14 residues. CDR3: CASSPGGARNEQFF. The CDR3 bases are TGTGCCAGCAGTCCCGGGGGAGCGAGAAATGAGCAGTTCTTC.

The chain is built from TRBV29-1 and TRBJ2-1; 7 bases align to TRBD1. V gave up 8 bases and J gave up 6 bases; unmatched junction bases: 7. CDR3 size: 12 residues. Germline assignment: CDR1 SQVTM and CDR2 ANQGSEA. The CDR3 DNA follows: TGCAGCAAGGCCGAGGGGGCCAATGAGCAGTTCTTC. Residues: CSKAEGANEQFF.

The CDR3 nucleotides read TGCGCCAGCAGCTTGGAAGGGGACGAGCAGTACTTC. This translates into CASSLEGDEQYF. J is TRBJ2-7 and V is TRBV5-1; D perhaps matches TRBD1 (5 bases). Germline V CDR1 and CDR2: SGHRS, YFSETQ. The CDR3 has 12 residues. V was clipped by 0 bases and J by 5 bases, with 6 bases between them.

The CDR3 nucleotides are TGCGCCAGCAGCCAAGATAGCCAGGGAGGGGACACCATATATTTT. Protein sequence: CASSQDSQGGDTIYF. This chain joins TRBV4-1 and TRBJ1-3, with a tentative D call TRBD1 (5 bases). CDR3 length: 15 amino acids. Trimming removed 0 bases at V and 8 bases at J, with 14 bases between. CDR1 and CDR2 from the germline V gene are MGHRA and YSYEKL.

The genes are TRBV30 and TRBJ2-7; 7 nucleotides align to TRBD1. With 3 bases clipped from V and 1 base from J, the junction kept 0 bases outside the gene matches. Germline V gene sequence: CDR1 GTSNPN, CDR2 SVGIG (reference sequence). This CDR3 spans 12 amino acids. The chain's CDR3 is CAWSRGSYEQYF. The CDR3 region has the DNA TGTGCCTGGAGCAGGGGGTCCTACGAGCAGTACTTC. The full variable domain, its missing parts supplied by reference TRBV30 and TRBJ2-7, is SQTIHQWPATLVQPVGSPLSLECTVEGTSNPNLYWYRQAAGRGLQLLFYSVGIGQISSEVPQNLSASRPQDRQFILSSKKLLLSDSGFYLCAWSRGSYEQYFGPGTRLTVT.

The genes are TRBV11-1 and TRBJ2-4; 15 bases map to TRBD2. The germline gives CDR1 SGHAT, CDR2 FQDESV (reference sequence). J gave up 3 bases and V 5 bases, and 8 bases lay outside the gene matches. CDR3 length: 18 residues. The CDR3 coding sequence is TGTGCCAGCAGCCCTGGACTAGCGGGGGGGATGGGCAAAAACATTCAGTACTTC. Translated: CASSPGLAGGMGKNIQYF. The entire variable domain, with the rest obtained from reference TRBV11-1 and TRBJ2-4, is as follows: EAEVAQSPRYKITEKSQAVAFWCDPISGHATLYWYRQILGQGPELLVQFQDESVVDDSQLPKDRFSAERLKGVDSTLKIQPAELGDSAMYLCASSPGLAGGMGKNIQYFGAGTRLSVL.

The CDR3 reads CASSQLGQDGTEAFF. CDR3 DNA: TGTGCCAGCAGCCAACTTGGGCAGGATGGGACTGAAGCTTTCTTT. The chain has TRBV3-1 and TRBJ1-1; D unclear. Trimming pared 2 bases from V and 5 bases from J, leaving 15 bases between. The CDR3 contains 15 residues. The germline V gene encodes CDR1 LGHDT and CDR2 YNNKEL (reference sequence).

The chain couples TRBV29-1 to TRBJ2-7; D tentatively fits TRBD1 or TRBD2 (6 bases each). CDR1 SQVTM and CDR2 ANQGSEA come from the germline V gene. V was pared by 6 bases and J by 3 bases, with 18 bases between. This CDR3 spans 14 amino acids. CDR3 bases: TGCAGCGTGACGTTAGGGGGGTCGGGCTACGAGCAGTACTTC. Its translation is CSVTLGGSGYEQYF.

V gene TRBV18 combines with J gene TRBJ2-1; 8 bases agree with TRBD2. This CDR3 is 15 amino acids long. CDR1 is KGHSH and CDR2 is LQKENI in the germline V gene. V was clipped by 1 base and J by 8 bases; unmatched bases: 7. The CDR3 DNA is TGTGCCAGCTCACCACGCAGCGGGGGACTGGATGAGCAGTTCTTC. This translates into CASSPRSGGLDEQFF.

The rearrangement links TRBV3-1 to TRBJ1-6; 7 positions agree with TRBD1. V was pared by 4 bases and J by 6 bases, with 6 bases of the junction left unmatched. Germline CDR1 is LGHDT and CDR2 is YNNKEL (reference sequence). The CDR3 contains 15 residues. CDR3 DNA: TGTGCCAGCAGCCTCCCGGGACAGATTAATTCACCCCTCCACTTT. The encoded protein is CASSLPGQINSPLHF.

The chain couples TRBV7-9 to TRBJ2-7; D remains unclear. This CDR3 contains 15 residues. The V and J ends lost 2 bases and 1 base respectively, with 12 bases between them. Germline lookup yields CDR1 SEHNR and CDR2 FQNEAQ (reference sequence). The DNA for the CDR3 is TGTGCCAGCAGCTTAAACGGGCCGAATTCCTACGAGCAGTACTTC. As protein: CASSLNGPNSYEQYF.